One and the same sample provided the 9 T cell receptor beta chains below, sequenced in a study of OX40 agonist ivuxolimab in advanced cancers. Data came from immunoSEQ multiplex PCR; TCRdb stores just in-frame clones and leaves some out. The sample lists about 100,000 clones, 90% to 96% seen once, with around 2% in the top ten. The starting material was CD4+ or CD8+ T cells sorted from blood, obtained in a trial of the OX40 agonist ivuxolimab. Receptors originate from an adult with an advanced solid tumor such as melanoma, head and neck, liver or kidney cancer.

The chain links TRBV6-5 to TRBJ1-1, with D maybe TRBD1 (6 bases). The germline V gene has CDR1 MNHEY and CDR2 SVGAGI. V shed 7 bases and J shed 0 bases, with 12 bases lying between them. This CDR3 spans 14 amino acids. The CDR3 DNA reads TGTGCCAGCATCACGGACAGAATGAACACTGAAGCTTTCTTT. Its protein is CASITDRMNTEAFF.

The chain couples TRBV7-9 to TRBJ2-5; 7 nucleotides agree with TRBD1. Trimming at V came to 2 bases and at J to 4 bases, leaving 7 bases not matched to a gene. The CDR3 totals 15 residues. Germline-derived CDR1 and CDR2 are SEHNR and FQNEAQ (reference sequence). The CDR3 DNA follows: TGTGCCAGCAGCTTAACACAGGGGTTGGGAGAGACCCAGTACTTC. Protein product: CASSLTQGLGETQYF.

The chain has TRBV19 and TRBJ1-1; a possible D gene is TRBD1 (6 bases). Germline V gives CDR1 LNHDA, CDR2 SQIVND (reference sequence). The CDR3 sequence is 15 residues long. Trimming left V 3 bases short and J 4 bases short, with 15 bases between. For the CDR3, the DNA is TGTGCCAGTAGTATCCCACAGGGTTCTGTCACTGAAGCTTTCTTT. It is translated as CASSIPQGSVTEAFF.

CDR3 sequence reads: CASSSTRDRVGGEQFF. DNA for the CDR3: TGTGCCAGCAGCTCGACCCGGGACAGGGTTGGGGGTGAGCAGTTCTTC. This chain joins TRBV7-2 and TRBJ2-1; 9 bases align to TRBD1. Germline V gene data show CDR1 as SGHTA and CDR2 as FQGNSA. The junction had 13 bases not matched to a gene; V was cut back by 4 bases and J by 9 bases. CDR3 size: 16 residues. Combining the CDR3 with reference TRBV7-2 and TRBJ2-1 gives the whole variable domain GAGVSQSPSNKVTEKGKDVELRCDPISGHTALYWYRQSLGQGLEFLIYFQGNSAPDKSGLPSDRFSAERTGGSVSTLTIQRTQQEDSAVYLCASSSTRDRVGGEQFFGPGTRLTVL.

The chain couples TRBV7-9 to TRBJ2-7; D uncertain. Trimming stripped 6 bases from V and 5 bases from J, with 17 bases between. The CDR3 loop spans 14 amino acids. Germline CDR1 is SEHNR and CDR2 is FQNEAQ (reference sequence). The CDR3 protein is CASSPRGSRHEQYF. CDR3 nucleotide sequence: TGTGCCAGCAGTCCCCGTGGCAGTCGCCACGAGCAGTACTTC.

The V gene is TRBV27, the J gene TRBJ2-7; 11 bases are a match to TRBD2. CDR1 is MNHEY, CDR2 SMNVEV, per germline (reference sequence). Trimming removed 4 bases from V and 3 bases from J; junction bases left unmatched: 2. The CDR3 extends over 14 amino acids. DNA for the CDR3: TGTGCCAGCAGTTGGGGGACTAGCGGCTACGAGCAGTACTTC. Its protein is CASSWGTSGYEQYF.

The V and J genes are TRBV20-1 and TRBJ1-2; D call uncertain. V lost 5 bases to trimming and J lost 8 bases, with 9 bases between them. Germline CDR1 and CDR2: DFQATT and SNEGSKA (reference sequence). This CDR3 comprises 10 residues. CDR3 sequence reads: CSAPLPGYTF. The CDR3 coding sequence is TGCAGTGCTCCCCTCCCGGGCTACACCTTC.

This chain uses TRBV18 with TRBJ1-1; 7 nucleotides align to TRBD1. V shed 2 bases and J 4 bases; nucleotides not matched to a gene: 4. CDR1 is KGHSH and CDR2 is LQKENI in the germline V gene. The CDR3 runs 14 residues. CDR3 sequence: CASSPEGAGTEAFF. The CDR3 DNA reads as TGTGCCAGCTCACCAGAGGGGGCGGGCACTGAAGCTTTCTTT. Full variable domain (outside the CDR3, taken from reference TRBV18 and TRBJ1-1): NAGVMQNPRHLVRRRGQEARLRCSPMKGHSHVYWYRQLPEEGLKFMVYLQKENIIDESGMPKERFSAEFPKEGPSILRIQQVVRGDSAAYFCASSPEGAGTEAFFGQGTRLTVV.

V and J are TRBV11-2 and TRBJ2-1; D call uncertain. V dropped 8 bases and J dropped 1 base, with 12 bases sitting between them. CDR3 size: 14 residues. Germline V gives CDR1 SGHAT, CDR2 FQNNGV. CDR3 sequence (DNA): TGTGCCAGCTCCTTTTTGATATCCTACAATGAGCAGTTCTTC. Its protein is CASSFLISYNEQFF.